This TCR beta chain was sequenced for a study of OX40 agonist ivuxolimab in advanced cancers. Across the study: An anti-OX40 (CD134) antibody with agonistic activity, ivuxolimab, was administered to patients. Overall study findings and caveats: Some patients who did not respond also had low normalized T-cell clonal expansion.

Clones were read by immunoSEQ multiplex PCR, and TCRdb kept only the in-frame ones, dropping some. The data contain roughly 100,000 clones, around 90% of them singletons. The CDR3 contains 16 residues. V shed 6 bases and J shed 8 bases, with 23 bases lying between them. Germline V gene data show CDR1 as LNHDA and CDR2 as SQIVND (reference sequence). Patients were ineligible given autoimmune disease history or systemic immunosuppression. Worth noting for this clone: Its antigen remains unidentified.

Sequencing used CD4+ or CD8+ T cells sorted from blood, obtained in a trial of the OX40 agonist ivuxolimab. This chain links TRBV19 with TRBJ2-1, with D possibly matching TRBD1 (6 bases). The sequence was obtained from an adult with an advanced solid tumor such as melanoma, head and neck, liver or kidney cancer. This CDR3 reads CASRQGSLVVSDEQFF. In DNA, the CDR3 is TGTGCCAGTAGGCAGGGGAGTTTGGTAGTATCTGATGAGCAGTTCTTC.